One and the same sample provided the 25 T cell receptor beta chains below, sequenced in a study of control samples from healthy donors and cancer patients. Using immunoSEQ multiplex PCR, the repertoire was profiled, and TCRdb retains in-frame clones only, with some absent. The sample lists about 76,000 clones, under 90% occurring once. The sequenced sample consisted of PBMCs. Source of these receptors: a woman aged 45-59 years with colorectal cancer.

V gene TRBV7-9 combines with J gene TRBJ1-6, with a weak D call TRBD1 (5 bases). V was trimmed by 5 bases and J by 6 bases, leaving 11 bases between them. The CDR3 contains 14 residues. Looked up from germline, CDR1 is SEHNR and CDR2 is FQNEAQ (reference sequence). In nucleotides, the CDR3 is TGTGCCAGCAGCCGGGACTGGAGTAATTCACCCCTCCACTTT. It specifies CASSRDWSNSPLHF. The full variable domain, in which reference TRBV7-9 and TRBJ1-6 provide the parts outside the CDR3, is DTGVSQNPRHKITKRGQNVTFRCDPISEHNRLYWYRQTLGQGPEFLTYFQNEAQLEKSRLLSDRFSAERPKGSFSTLEIQRTEQGDSAMYLCASSRDWSNSPLHFGNGTRLTVT.

The V call is TRBV6-1, the J call TRBJ2-6; TRBD1 agrees at 9 bases. Trimming at V came to 0 bases and at J to 0 bases, leaving 9 bases not matched to a gene. The CDR3 extends over 20 amino acids. Germline CDR1 MNHNS, CDR2 SASEGT. CDR3: CASSEAGQGGVVSGANVLTF. The CDR3 DNA follows: TGTGCCAGCAGTGAAGCGGGACAGGGCGGGGTCGTCTCTGGGGCCAACGTCCTGACTTTC.

V gene TRBV27 combines with J gene TRBJ2-1, with TRBD2 as a possible D gene (8 bases). Trimming took 6 bases from V and 4 from J, leaving 19 bases between them. CDR3 length equals 16 residues. Germline CDR1 MNHEY, CDR2 SMNVEV (reference sequence). DNA of the CDR3: TGTGCCAGCAGGCGGGGGGACTCAGGGGGATACAATGAGCAGTTCTTC. Protein product: CASRRGDSGGYNEQFF.

This chain uses TRBV3-1 (or the pseudogene TRBV3-2) with TRBJ2-6; D is uncertain. CDR3 length: 13 residues. Germline CDR1 reads LGHDT; CDR2 reads YNNKEL (reference sequence). Trimming removed 5 bases from V and 4 bases from J, with 6 bases in between. This chain's CDR3 is CASSVRGANVLTF. As DNA, the CDR3 is TGTGCCAGCAGCGTCAGAGGGGCCAACGTCCTGACTTTC.

On this clone itself: Other DNA sequences from this sample encode an identical CDR3 as well. The rearrangement joins TRBV20-1 to TRBJ1-1; D gene unclear. V lost 3 bases, J lost 5 bases, and 7 bases lay in between. CDR3 length: 11 residues. Germline V gene lookup returns CDR1 DFQATT and CDR2 SNEGSKA (reference sequence). The CDR3, as DNA: TGCAGTGCTAGGGATTATACTGAAGCTTTCTTT. Translation: CSARDYTEAFF.

This sequence joins TRBV25-1 and TRBJ2-2, with 11 bases identical to TRBD2. CDR1 and CDR2 (germline): MGHDK, SYGVNS. The CDR3 extends over 16 amino acids. Unmatched junction bases numbered 10, after V lost 7 bases and J lost 6 bases. In DNA, the CDR3 is TGTGCCAGCACCGACTCTGGGACTAGCGGCCCCGGGGAGCTGTTTTTT. This sequence encodes CASTDSGTSGPGELFF.

J is TRBJ1-2 and V is TRBV7-9, with 7 bases aligning to TRBD1. Trimming cost V 5 bases and J 7 bases; bases outside gene matches: 7. Per the germline V gene, CDR1 is SEHNR and CDR2 is FQNEAQ (reference sequence). This CDR3 has 13 amino acids. CDR3 amino acids: CASSPQGFSGYTF. CDR3 bases: TGTGCCAGCAGCCCACAGGGGTTTAGTGGCTACACCTTC.

The J gene is TRBJ2-2, the V gene TRBV9; TRBD2 is a possible D gene (5 bases). Deletions cut 0 bases from V and 4 bases from J, with 13 bases between. The V gene's germline CDR1 is SGDLS and CDR2 YYNGEE. The CDR3 contains 16 residues. CDR3 sequence (DNA): TGTGCCAGCAGCGTAGGGCTGGGTGGGAGCACCGGGGAGCTGTTTTTT. It encodes CASSVGLGGSTGELFF.

The chain uses TRBV2 and TRBJ1-5; D is undetermined. Deletions cut 6 bases from V and 3 bases from J, with 9 bases between. Germline assignment: CDR1 SNHLY and CDR2 FYNNEI. The CDR3 sequence is 13 residues long. Here the CDR3 reads CASSQRANQPQHF. In DNA form, the CDR3 reads TGTGCCAGCAGCCAGAGGGCCAATCAGCCCCAGCATTTT.

The V call is TRBV3-1 (or the pseudogene TRBV3-2), the J call TRBJ1-2, with a tentative D call TRBD1 (5 bases). The CDR3 covers 15 residues. The V gene lost 0 bases and the J gene lost 3 bases, with 11 bases spanning the gap. Germline loops: CDR1 LGHDT, CDR2 YNNKEL (reference sequence). The CDR3 region has the DNA TGTGCCAGCAGCCAAGATCGAGAGGGGCACTATGGCTACACCTTC. Encoded protein: CASSQDREGHYGYTF.

The V and J genes are TRBV19 and TRBJ1-1; the D is unclear. This CDR3 contains 14 residues. Trimming stripped 3 bases from V and 0 bases from J, with 8 bases between. Germline CDR1 and CDR2: LNHDA and SQIVND (reference sequence). CDR3 in DNA: TGTGCCAGTAGTATCCCGTCGATGAACACTGAAGCTTTCTTT. Its protein product is CASSIPSMNTEAFF.

The rearrangement uses TRBV19 and TRBJ1-1; 7 bases line up with TRBD1. Losses at the gene ends were 3 bases for V and 10 bases for J; bases not matched to a gene: 8. CDR1 is LNHDA, CDR2 SQIVND, per germline (reference sequence). This CDR3 comprises 13 residues. DNA of the CDR3: TGTGCCAGTAGTATTCTACAGGGGTCGGGAGCTTTCTTT. This codes for CASSILQGSGAFF.

This sequence joins TRBV7-6 and TRBJ2-6; 7 bases line up with TRBD1. The length of the CDR3 is 15 residues. V trimming: 5 bases; J trimming: 3 bases; junction bases outside the gene matches: 4. Germline CDR1 reads SGHVS; CDR2 reads FNYEAQ. The CDR3 region is CASSERGRGANVLTF. DNA of the CDR3: TGTGCCAGCAGCGAAAGGGGGCGTGGGGCCAACGTCCTGACTTTC.

The chain has TRBV6-5 and TRBJ1-2, with unresolved D. Trimming removed 0 bases at V and 4 bases at J, with 9 bases between. CDR1 MNHEY and CDR2 SVGAGI come from the germline V gene. The CDR3 is 14 residues long. This chain's CDR3 is CASSYSTGFYGYTF. As DNA, the CDR3 is TGTGCCAGCAGTTACTCTACGGGGTTCTATGGCTACACCTTC.

This clone was recorded once. The same CDR3 is also encoded by other DNA sequences in this sample. The chain links TRBV6-2 or TRBV6-3 to TRBJ1-1; the D is unclear. The CDR3 has 13 amino acids. Germline V lookup: CDR1 MNHEY, CDR2 SVGEGT. V lost 0 bases to trimming and J lost 5 bases, with 7 bases between them. This CDR3 is CASSYSRGTEAFF. As DNA, the CDR3 is TGTGCCAGCAGTTACTCTCGGGGTACTGAAGCTTTCTTT.

The chain uses TRBV6-2 or TRBV6-3 and TRBJ1-6; D gene ambiguous. CDR3 length: 12 residues. V lost 2 bases and J lost 7, with 3 bases in between. Germline CDR1 is MNHEY and CDR2 is SVGEGT. CDR3 nucleotides: TGTGCCAGCAGTTACGGCAATTCACCCCTCCACTTT. The encoded protein is CASSYGNSPLHF.

This rearrangement joins TRBV7-2 to TRBJ1-5; no definite D call. The ends were cut back, 1 base at V and 7 bases at J, with 5 bases in the middle. The V gene's germline CDR1 is SGHTA and CDR2 FQGNSA. This CDR3 is 12 amino acids long. CDR3 bases: TGTGCCAGCAGCTTAGGGTCCCAGCCCCAGCATTTT. It is translated as CASSLGSQPQHF.

The gene calls are TRBV10-1 and TRBJ1-1; D is undetermined. The ends were cut back, 3 bases at V and 7 bases at J, with 9 bases in the middle. This CDR3 contains 12 residues. Germline loops: CDR1 WNHNN, CDR2 SYGVQD (reference sequence). The CDR3 sequence is CASSDSAYEAFF. CDR3 sequence (DNA): TGCGCCAGCAGTGATTCGGCCTATGAAGCTTTCTTT.

The chain joins TRBV30 to TRBJ1-2; 11 bases line up with TRBD1. V dropped 0 bases and J dropped 7; count of bases not matched to a gene: 4. This CDR3 is built from 14 residues. Germline CDR1 reads GTSNPN; CDR2 reads SVGIG (reference sequence). The CDR3 DNA follows: TGTGCCTGGAGTGTGGACAGGGGGCGGTTTGGCTACACCTTC. It is translated as CAWSVDRGRFGYTF.

The rearrangement joins TRBV27 to TRBJ1-6; D possibly corresponds to TRBD1 (5 bases). The CDR3 sequence is 14 residues long. Germline loops: CDR1 MNHEY, CDR2 SMNVEV (reference sequence). The germline V and J ends were trimmed by 3 bases and 5 bases, with 8 bases remaining between them. DNA of the CDR3: TGTGCCAGCAGTTTGAGGGGAAATAATTCACCCCTCCACTTT. Its translation is CASSLRGNNSPLHF.

CDR3 region: CASSKSGGAGDTQYF. Written as DNA, the CDR3 is TGTGCCAGCAGCAAAAGCGGGGGGGCCGGAGATACGCAGTATTTT. The rearrangement uses TRBV7-3 and TRBJ2-3; 10 positions agree with TRBD2. This CDR3 spans 15 amino acids. The V gene's germline CDR1 is SGHTA and CDR2 FQGTGA. J was trimmed by 5 bases and V by 5 bases; bases with no gene match: 7.

This clone is a singleton in its sample. The J gene is TRBJ2-5, the V gene TRBV19, with 8 bases identical to TRBD2. V was pared by 0 bases and J by 2 bases, with 11 bases of the junction left unmatched. Germline V lookup: CDR1 LNHDA, CDR2 SQIVND (reference sequence). The CDR3 sequence is 18 residues long. In DNA form, the CDR3 reads TGTGCCAGTAGTATAGACTCCCCGGGACTAGGTACACAAGAGACCCAGTACTTC. As protein: CASSIDSPGLGTQETQYF.

The chain recombines TRBV9 with TRBJ1-4; 9 positions agree with TRBD1. Germline V lookup: CDR1 SGDLS, CDR2 YYNGEE. The CDR3 extends over 16 amino acids. V gave up 3 bases and J gave up 8 bases; unmatched junction bases: 11. For the CDR3, the DNA is TGTGCCAGCAGCGCAACCCCGGGACAGGGAGGAGAAAAACTGTTTTTT. Translating it yields CASSATPGQGGEKLFF. The variable domain in full, completed from reference TRBV9 and TRBJ1-4, reads DSGVTQTPKHLITATGQRVTLRCSPRSGDLSVYWYQQSLDQGLQFLIQYYNGEERAKGNILERFSAQQFPDLHSELNLSSLELGDSALYFCASSATPGQGGEKLFFGSGTQLSVL.

V gene TRBV6-2 or TRBV6-3 combines with J gene TRBJ1-2, with D uncertain. This CDR3 spans 14 amino acids. Germline V lookup: CDR1 MNHEY, CDR2 SVGEGT. The V gene lost 2 bases and the J gene lost 8 bases, with 15 bases spanning the gap. The CDR3 DNA reads TGTGCCAGCAGTTACCCCTTGGAGGGAGAAGGCTACACCTTC. The encoded protein is CASSYPLEGEGYTF.

The chain uses TRBV3-1 (or the pseudogene TRBV3-2) and TRBJ1-1; D remains unclear. The CDR3 spans 13 residues. Germline V gene data show CDR1 as LGHDT and CDR2 as YNNKEL (reference sequence). Trimming cost V 1 base and J 1 base, with 4 bases left between them. This CDR3 reads CASSQAGNTEAFF. The CDR3 DNA sequence: TGTGCCAGCAGCCAAGCCGGGAACACTGAAGCTTTCTTT.